This T cell receptor beta chain is from a study of blood T cell repertoires in COVID-19. Study context: Donors in the United States, Italy and Spain gave samples during acute or convalescent COVID-19. PBMCs, B-cell-depleted T cells, or T cells provided the cDNA or gDNA that made up the material.

V dropped 11 bases and J dropped 2; count of bases not matched to a gene: 12. From germline, CDR1 is SGHAT and CDR2 FQDESV (reference sequence). The CDR3 runs 15 residues. Original handling: Amplification from reference gene primers served as the basis for estimated nucleated cell counts. The method was immunoSEQ multiplex PCR; TCRdb's version includes in-frame clones alone and lacks a portion of them. V and J calls and clone size follow that table, whereas D and trimming were derived from the DNA. The repertoire holds tens of thousands of clones, with around 78% as singletons. The receptor was derived from a woman older than 75 with acute or convalescent COVID-19. Sequencing used peripheral blood. This sequence joins TRBV11-1 and TRBJ2-3; TRBD2 matches 8 bases. CDR3 nucleotide sequence: TGTGCCTCCCGTGGGGCGGGAGGATACACAGATACGCAGTATTTT. As protein: CASRGAGGYTDTQYF.